This T cell receptor (beta chain) was recovered during a study of untreated major depressive disorder. Sequenced by immunoSEQ multiplex PCR; TCRdb stores in-frame clones only, minus some. The sample lists about 25,000 clones; about 90% were seen once. Every depressed patient was matched in pairs with a non-depressed control on sex, age, current smoking status and body mass index. What was sequenced was CD4+ T cells from PBMCs. This clonotype was sampled from a woman in her thirties with major depressive disorder.

The chain's CDR3 is CASSLASSNTEAFF. CDR3 sequence (DNA): TGTGCCAGCAGCTTAGCCAGCTCGAACACTGAAGCTTTCTTT. The chain couples TRBV7-6 to TRBJ1-1; the D is unclear. Germline loops: CDR1 SGHVS, CDR2 FNYEAQ. The CDR3 runs 14 residues. Trimming left V 0 bases short and J 1 base short, with 6 bases between.